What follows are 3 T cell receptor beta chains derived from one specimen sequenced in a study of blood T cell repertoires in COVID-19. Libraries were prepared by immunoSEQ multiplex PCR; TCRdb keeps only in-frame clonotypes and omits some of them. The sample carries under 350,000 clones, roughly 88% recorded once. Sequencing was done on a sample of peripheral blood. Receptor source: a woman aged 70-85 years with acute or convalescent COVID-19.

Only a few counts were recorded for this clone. The chain's CDR3 is CASSARAVTGNTIYF. Written as DNA, the CDR3 is TGTGCCAGCAGCGCCAGGGCCGTAACTGGAAACACCATATATTTT. This sequence joins TRBV5-6 and TRBJ1-3, with D perhaps TRBD1 (5 bases). Germline values: CDR1 SGHDT, CDR2 YYEEEE. Deletions cut 4 bases from V and 2 bases from J, with 13 bases between. The CDR3 spans 15 residues.

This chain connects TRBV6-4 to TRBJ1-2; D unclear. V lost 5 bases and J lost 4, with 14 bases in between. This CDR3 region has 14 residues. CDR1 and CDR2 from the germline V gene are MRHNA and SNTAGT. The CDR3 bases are TGTGCCAGCAGTCCAGGTGCCGGAGGCTATGGCTACACCTTC. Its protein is CASSPGAGGYGYTF.

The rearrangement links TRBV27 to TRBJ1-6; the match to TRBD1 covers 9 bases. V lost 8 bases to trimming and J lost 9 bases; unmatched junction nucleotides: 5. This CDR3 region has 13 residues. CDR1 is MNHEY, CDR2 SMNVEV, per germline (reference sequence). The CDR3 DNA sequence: TGTGCCAGCGCCTCGACAGGGGGTTCACCCCTCCACTTT. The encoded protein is CASASTGGSPLHF.